The 25 T cell receptor beta chains below all came from one sample that was sequenced in a study of blood T cell repertoires in COVID-19. Sequenced by immunoSEQ multiplex PCR; TCRdb stores in-frame clones only, minus some. The table includes approximately 280,000 clones, 75% to 90% detected once. The specimen sequenced was peripheral blood. All receptors derive from a man in his forties with acute or convalescent COVID-19.

The chain carries TRBV2 and TRBJ2-7; 8 bases line up with TRBD2. Germline lookup yields CDR1 SNHLY and CDR2 FYNNEI. The CDR3 totals 13 residues. The V gene end was trimmed by 7 bases and the J gene end by 3 bases; junction bases not matched to a gene: 5. CDR3 protein: CASNGGDNYEQYF. As DNA, the CDR3 is TGTGCCAGCAACGGGGGGGACAACTACGAGCAGTACTTC.

This chain joins TRBV5-1 and TRBJ2-5, with a tentative D call TRBD1 (6 bases). Per the germline V gene, CDR1 is SGHRS and CDR2 is YFSETQ. Between the trimmed V and J ends, which lost 6 bases and 5 bases, there was a span of 17 bases. There are 14 residues in the CDR3. The CDR3 DNA reads TGCGCCAGCACCACTACAGGGTCGACGGAGACCCAGTACTTC. This translates into CASTTTGSTETQYF.

The rearrangement uses TRBV2 and TRBJ1-2; D not certain. Trimming removed 6 bases at V and 1 base at J, with 9 bases between. Germline assignment: CDR1 SNHLY and CDR2 FYNNEI. The CDR3 runs to 13 residues. The CDR3 region is CASSAAVNYGYTF. The CDR3 DNA follows: TGTGCCAGCAGCGCAGCGGTTAACTATGGCTACACCTTC. Based on the CDR3 plus reference TRBV2 and TRBJ1-2, the full variable domain is EPEVTQTPSHQVTQMGQEVILRCVPISNHLYFYWYRQILGQKVEFLVSFYNNEISEKSEIFDDQFSVERPDGSNFTLKIRSTKLEDSAMYFCASSAAVNYGYTFGSGTRLTVV.

V gene TRBV3-1 (or the pseudogene TRBV3-2) combines with J gene TRBJ2-2, with D unresolved. From germline, CDR1 is LGHDT and CDR2 YNNKEL (reference sequence). The V end lost 1 base, the J end lost 8 bases, and 5 bases lay between the germline ends. The CDR3 loop spans 12 amino acids. CDR3 region: CASSQGAGELFF. CDR3 in DNA: TGTGCCAGCAGCCAAGGGGCAGGGGAGCTGTTTTTT.

DNA for the CDR3: TGCGCCAGCAGCCTCCAGGGACAGGGCATCGATGAGCAGTTCTTC. It translates to CASSLQGQGIDEQFF. V is TRBV5-1 and J is TRBJ2-1, with TRBD1 matching 9 bases. Germline V gene sequence: CDR1 SGHRS, CDR2 YFSETQ. V lost 4 bases and J lost 8; bases outside the gene matches: 10. The CDR3 is 15 amino acids.

This rearrangement joins TRBV6-1 to TRBJ1-5; D is possibly TRBD1 (5 bases). Germline CDR1 MNHNS, CDR2 SASEGT. With 1 base removed from V and 3 bases from J, the gap between germline ends came to 10 bases. CDR3 length equals 15 residues. CDR3 sequence: CASSEDQGNNQPQHF. The CDR3, as DNA: TGTGCCAGCAGTGAAGACCAGGGAAACAATCAGCCCCAGCATTTT.

This clone was recorded only once. This chain joins TRBV30 and TRBJ1-1; no firm D call. Germline V lookup: CDR1 GTSNPN, CDR2 SVGIG (reference sequence). The CDR3 covers 14 residues. V lost 0 bases and J 4 bases, leaving 12 bases between the germline ends. The CDR3 is CAWSVRREGTEAFF. The CDR3, as DNA: TGTGCCTGGAGTGTGAGAAGGGAGGGCACTGAAGCTTTCTTT.

The rearrangement joins TRBV11-2 to TRBJ2-4; 7 positions match TRBD1. V was pared by 5 bases and J by 9 bases, with 10 bases of the junction left unmatched. CDR1 and CDR2 (germline): SGHAT, FQNNGV. The CDR3 length is 14 residues. CDR3 nucleotides: TGTGCCAGCAGCCGAAGAAGGACAGGCGGCATTCAGTACTTC. Amino acid sequence: CASSRRRTGGIQYF.

This sequence joins TRBV9 and TRBJ1-2, with 9 bases that match TRBD1. Germline-derived CDR1 and CDR2 are SGDLS and YYNGEE. J gave up 8 bases and V 0 bases, and 5 bases lay outside the gene matches. CDR3 length: 14 residues. CDR3 sequence: CASSVGDRARGYTF. The CDR3 DNA sequence: TGTGCCAGCAGCGTAGGGGACAGGGCTAGGGGCTACACCTTC.

CDR3 protein: CASISDYTEAFF. The CDR3 bases are TGTGCCAGCATCTCAGACTACACTGAAGCTTTCTTT. The chain links TRBV6-5 to TRBJ1-1; D remains unclear. Germline lookup yields CDR1 MNHEY and CDR2 SVGAGI. The V gene lost 7 bases and the J gene lost 3 bases, with 9 bases spanning the gap. CDR3 size: 12 residues.

The chain links TRBV29-1 to TRBJ2-3; no clear D. The germline CDR1 and CDR2 sequences are SQVTM and ANQGSEA. CDR3 length equals 13 residues. Trimming took off 8 bases at V and 1 base at J, with 13 bases between the two ends. CDR3 nucleotides: TGCAGCATCTGGGCGTCTGGCACAGATACGCAGTATTTT. The encoded protein is CSIWASGTDTQYF.

This chain connects TRBV5-5 to TRBJ1-4; D unclear. This CDR3 contains 15 residues. Trimming took off 4 bases at V and 11 bases at J, with 21 bases between the two ends. CDR1 is SGHKS, CDR2 YYEKEE, per germline (reference sequence). CDR3 sequence (DNA): TGTGCCAGCAGCCTAGAGACTCTGCCGACGTGGAAACTGTTTTTT. Its protein product is CASSLETLPTWKLFF.

This clone was observed a few times. The chain carries TRBV3-1 (or the pseudogene TRBV3-2) and TRBJ2-7, with TRBD1 as a possible D gene (6 bases). The CDR3 loop spans 13 amino acids. Per the germline V gene, CDR1 is LGHDT and CDR2 is YNNKEL (reference sequence). V lost 4 bases, J lost 6 bases, and 13 bases lay in between. The CDR3 protein is CASSLSETGEQYF. DNA of the CDR3: TGTGCCAGCAGCCTGTCTGAGACAGGCGAGCAGTACTTC.

The chain links TRBV5-6 to TRBJ1-3, with 7 positions matching TRBD1. The trim removed 1 base at V and 5 bases at J, leaving 12 bases unmatched. Germline CDR1 SGHDT, CDR2 YYEEEE. This CDR3 comprises 17 residues. The CDR3 loop reads CASSLFVTTGLRNTIYF. The DNA for the CDR3 is TGTGCCAGCAGCTTGTTTGTTACGACAGGGCTTAGAAACACCATATATTTT.

The CDR3 loop is CASSTNWGQGKNEQYF. The CDR3 DNA is TGTGCCAGTAGCACTAACTGGGGACAGGGAAAAAACGAGCAGTACTTC. The chain employs TRBV19 and TRBJ2-7, with 9 bases identical to TRBD1. The V gene's germline CDR1 is LNHDA and CDR2 SQIVND (reference sequence). The CDR3 totals 16 residues. V trimming: 6 bases; J trimming: 5 bases; junction bases outside the gene matches: 14.

The CDR3 spells CASSQGLRTGISYEQYF. CDR3 coding DNA: TGCGCCAGCAGCCAAGGCCTCCGGACAGGGATTTCCTACGAGCAGTACTTC. The V gene is TRBV4-1, the J gene TRBJ2-7; the match to TRBD1 covers 8 bases. The length of the CDR3 is 17 residues. V trimming: 1 base; J trimming: 1 base; junction bases outside the gene matches: 9. CDR1 is MGHRA and CDR2 is YSYEKL in the germline V gene.

This chain links TRBV19 with TRBJ1-1; D uncertain. V lost 6 bases and J lost 5, with 19 bases in between. Germline values: CDR1 LNHDA, CDR2 SQIVND (reference sequence). The CDR3 is made up of 15 amino acids. The CDR3 reads CASSPTWGWRTEAFF. CDR3 nucleotides: TGTGCCAGTAGCCCCACCTGGGGATGGAGGACTGAAGCTTTCTTT.

The chain combines TRBV11-2 with TRBJ2-7; D is perhaps TRBD1 (6 bases). This CDR3 region has 16 residues. V gave up 1 base and J gave up 2 bases, with 15 bases separating them. Germline lookup yields CDR1 SGHAT and CDR2 FQNNGV. The CDR3 reads CASSLGGPGDPYEQYF. DNA of the CDR3: TGTGCCAGCAGCTTAGGAGGTCCAGGGGACCCCTACGAGCAGTACTTC.

V and J are TRBV6-7 and TRBJ1-4, with TRBD1 matching over 9 bases. TRBV6-7 falls under the ORF class, with uncertain function. J lost 7 bases, V lost 6 bases, and 9 bases had no gene match. CDR3 length: 15 amino acids. Here the CDR3 DNA reads TGTGCCAGCAGGCACCCCGGACAGGGGAGTGAAAAACTGTTTTTT. Translated, it gives CASRHPGQGSEKLFF.

The chain is built from TRBV15 and TRBJ2-1, with D possibly being TRBD2 (7 bases). CDR1 and CDR2 from the germline V gene are LNHNV and YYDKDF (reference sequence). The CDR3 runs 14 residues. V was cut by 6 bases and J by 3 bases, with 12 bases left in between. CDR3 DNA: TGTGCCACCAGGAGGAGGGGGGGCTACAATGAGCAGTTCTTC. Translating it yields CATRRRGGYNEQFF.

The chain is built from TRBV6-5 and TRBJ1-5; 10 bases align to TRBD1. The CDR3 is 15 residues long. CDR1 is MNHEY, CDR2 SVGAGI, per germline. J gave up 2 bases and V 5 bases, and 3 bases lay outside the gene matches. CDR3 sequence (DNA): TGTGCCAGCAGTACCGGGACAGGGGGCAATCAGCCCCAGCATTTT. Translation: CASSTGTGGNQPQHF.

The V gene is TRBV5-5, the J gene TRBJ2-4; 9 bases agree with TRBD2. The CDR3 contains 15 residues. Germline loops: CDR1 SGHKS, CDR2 YYEKEE (reference sequence). Trimming at V came to 3 bases and at J to 1 base, leaving 2 bases not matched to a gene. The CDR3 coding sequence is TGTGCCAGCAGCTCTGGGACTAGCGCCAAAAACATTCAGTACTTC. Its translation is CASSSGTSAKNIQYF.

A few counts support this clone. The V call is TRBV7-2, the J call TRBJ2-7; D is perhaps TRBD2 (5 bases). The CDR3 length is 13 residues. The germline V gene encodes CDR1 SGHTA and CDR2 FQGNSA. Trimming removed 6 bases from V and 3 bases from J, with 12 bases in between. In nucleotides, the CDR3 is TGTGCCAGCAGTCTCGGGATAAACTACGAGCAGTACTTC. As protein: CASSLGINYEQYF. Full variable domain (remainder filled in from reference TRBV7-2 and TRBJ2-7): GAGVSQSPSNKVTEKGKDVELRCDPISGHTALYWYRQSLGQGLEFLIYFQGNSAPDKSGLPSDRFSAERTGGSVSTLTIQRTQQEDSAVYLCASSLGINYEQYFGPGTRLTVT.

This chain connects TRBV10-1 to TRBJ1-6; maybe TRBD1 (6 bases). With 9 bases removed from V and 13 bases from J, the gap between germline ends came to 22 bases. The CDR3 extends over 14 amino acids. CDR1 and CDR2 (germline): WNHNN, SYGVQD (reference sequence). CDR3 in amino acids: CARLIILRGTPLHF. CDR3 coding DNA: TGCGCCAGGTTAATTATCCTCAGGGGAACGCCCCTCCACTTT.

The CDR3 reads CASGERGYYGYTF. For the CDR3, the DNA is TGTGCCAGCGGGGAGCGGGGCTACTATGGCTACACCTTC. This rearrangement joins TRBV5-8 to TRBJ1-2; tentative D call: TRBD1 (5 bases). The germline V gene encodes CDR1 SGHTS and CDR2 YDEGEE. The CDR3 loop spans 13 amino acids. V lost 7 bases and J 3 bases, leaving 13 bases between the germline ends.